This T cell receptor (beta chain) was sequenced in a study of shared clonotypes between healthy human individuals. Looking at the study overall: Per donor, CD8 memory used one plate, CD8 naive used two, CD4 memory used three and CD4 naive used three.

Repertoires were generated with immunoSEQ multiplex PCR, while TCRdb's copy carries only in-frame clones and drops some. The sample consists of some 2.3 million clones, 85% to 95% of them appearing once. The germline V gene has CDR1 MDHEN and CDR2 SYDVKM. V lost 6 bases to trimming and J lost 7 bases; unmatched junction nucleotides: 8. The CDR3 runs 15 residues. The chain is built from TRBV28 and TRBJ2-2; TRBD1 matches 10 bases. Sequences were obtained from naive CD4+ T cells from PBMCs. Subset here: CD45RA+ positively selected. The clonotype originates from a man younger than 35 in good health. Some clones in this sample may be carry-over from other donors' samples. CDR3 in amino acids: CASRSGQGVSGELFF. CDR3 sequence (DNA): TGTGCCAGCAGATCAGGACAGGGGGTGAGCGGGGAGCTGTTTTTT.